The T cell receptor beta chain under discussion was sequenced for a study of CD8 T cells in ankylosing spondylitis. Whole-study findings and limits: In ankylosing spondylitis blood, a motif of 7 to 9 highly homologous TCR beta variants appeared characteristic. Reportedly, disease-linked clones are significantly enriched in ankylosing spondylitis patients' matched synovial fluid.

Researchers built TCR beta libraries using quantitative 5'-RACE with molecular barcodes. TCRdb ran MiXCR on the 5' RACE reads and lists one entry per CDR3 protein. The data contain under 300,000 distinct CDR3 sequences, about 10% of them singletons. The CDR3 contains 16 residues. From germline, CDR1 is PRHDT and CDR2 FYEKMQ (reference sequence). Unmatched junction bases numbered 5, after V lost 0 bases and J lost 3 bases. This clonotype was found many times. Its specificity is unknown. The chain is built from TRBV13 and TRBJ2-7; 10 bases map to TRBD2. The sample taken for sequencing was blood, either unsorted or a sorted T cell fraction (not recorded which). The sequence came from a male donor with ankylosing spondylitis or in good health (not recorded which). Here the CDR3 reads CASSLGASGGHYEQYF. For the CDR3, the DNA is TGTGCCAGCAGCTTAGGAGCTAGCGGGGGCCACTACGAGCAGTACTTC.